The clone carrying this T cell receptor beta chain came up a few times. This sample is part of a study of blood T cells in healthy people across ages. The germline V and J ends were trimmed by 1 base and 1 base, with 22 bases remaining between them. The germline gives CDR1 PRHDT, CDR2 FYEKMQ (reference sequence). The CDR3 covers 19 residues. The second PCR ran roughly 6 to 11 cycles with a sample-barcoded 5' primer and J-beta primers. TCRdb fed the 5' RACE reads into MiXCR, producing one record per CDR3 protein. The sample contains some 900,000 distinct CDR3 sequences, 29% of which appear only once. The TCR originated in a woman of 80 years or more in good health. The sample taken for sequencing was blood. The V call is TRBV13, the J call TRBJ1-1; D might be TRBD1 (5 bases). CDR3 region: CASSLVGPIGARGNTEAFF. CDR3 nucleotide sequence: TGTGCCAGCAGCTTAGTCGGACCGATAGGTGCTAGGGGGAACACTGAAGCTTTCTTT.